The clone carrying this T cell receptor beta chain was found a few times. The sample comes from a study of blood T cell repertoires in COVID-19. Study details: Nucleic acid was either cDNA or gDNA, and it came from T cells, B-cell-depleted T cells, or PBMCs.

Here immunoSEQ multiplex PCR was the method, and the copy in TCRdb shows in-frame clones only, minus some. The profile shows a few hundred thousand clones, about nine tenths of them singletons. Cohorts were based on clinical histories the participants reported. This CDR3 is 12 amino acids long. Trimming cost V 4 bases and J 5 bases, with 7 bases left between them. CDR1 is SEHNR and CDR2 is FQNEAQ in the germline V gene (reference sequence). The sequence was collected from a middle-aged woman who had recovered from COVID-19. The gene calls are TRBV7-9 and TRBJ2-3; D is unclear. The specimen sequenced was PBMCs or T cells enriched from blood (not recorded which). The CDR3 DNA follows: TGTGCCAGCAGCTCCCAGATAGATACGCAGTATTTT. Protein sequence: CASSSQIDTQYF.